This T cell receptor (beta chain) comes out of a study of glioma-infiltrating T cells. Amplification of TCR alpha and beta CDR3 regions from RNA used iRepertoire nested multiplex PCR. Each CDR3 protein gets one entry after TCRdb re-called the multiplex PCR reads with MiXCR. The sample includes approximately 110,000 distinct CDR3 sequences, 25% to 30% of them seen just once. In regard to this clonotype: Its specificity is unknown.

Findings and limits, study-wide: Non-neoplastic patients had below-expected tissue-blood divergence, while all gliomas exceeded expectation.

The sample comprised glioma tissue, nonneoplastic brain tissue, or PBMCs (not recorded which). The source is a human donor with low-grade glioma or glioblastoma, undergoing nonglioma brain surgery, or in good health (not recorded which).

The CDR3 nucleotides read TGTGCCATCAGTGAAGGACCGATCAATCAGCCCCAGCATTTT. Protein sequence: CAISEGPINQPQHF. The chain combines TRBV10-3 with TRBJ1-5, with D hard to call. V was shortened by 3 bases and J by 3 bases, with 9 bases between the two germline ends. The germline V gene has CDR1 ENHRY and CDR2 SYGVKD. CDR3 length: 14 amino acids.